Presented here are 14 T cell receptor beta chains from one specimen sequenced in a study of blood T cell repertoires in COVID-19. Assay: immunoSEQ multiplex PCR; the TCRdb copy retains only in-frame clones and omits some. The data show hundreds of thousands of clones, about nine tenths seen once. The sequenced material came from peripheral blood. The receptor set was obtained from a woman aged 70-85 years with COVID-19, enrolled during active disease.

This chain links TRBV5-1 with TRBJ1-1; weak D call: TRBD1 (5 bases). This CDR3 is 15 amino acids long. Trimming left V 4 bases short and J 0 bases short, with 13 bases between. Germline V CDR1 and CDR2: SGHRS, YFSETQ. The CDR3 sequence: CASSPVGGLNTEAFF. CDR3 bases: TGCGCCAGCAGCCCGGTGGGGGGTTTGAACACTGAAGCTTTCTTT.

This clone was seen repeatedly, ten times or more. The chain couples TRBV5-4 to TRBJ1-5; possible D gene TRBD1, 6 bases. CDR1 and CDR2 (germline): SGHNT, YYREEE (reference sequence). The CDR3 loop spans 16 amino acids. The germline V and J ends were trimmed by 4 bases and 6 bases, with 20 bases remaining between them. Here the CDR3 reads CASSLTQGYVTQPQHF. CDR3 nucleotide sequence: TGTGCCAGCAGCCTGACACAGGGTTACGTTACTCAGCCCCAGCATTTT.

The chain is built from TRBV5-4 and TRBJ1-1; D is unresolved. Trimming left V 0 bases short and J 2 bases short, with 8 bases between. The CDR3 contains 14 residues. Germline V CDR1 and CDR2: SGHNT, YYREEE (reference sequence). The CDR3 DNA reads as TGTGCCAGCAGCTTGGCGGGGTATAACACTGAAGCTTTCTTT. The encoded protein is CASSLAGYNTEAFF.

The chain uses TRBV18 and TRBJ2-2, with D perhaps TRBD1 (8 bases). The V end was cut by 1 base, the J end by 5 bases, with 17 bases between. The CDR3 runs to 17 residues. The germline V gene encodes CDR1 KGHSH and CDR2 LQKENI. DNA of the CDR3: TGTGCCAGCTCACCACTCTCTGGACAGGGAGGGACCGGGGAGCTGTTTTTT. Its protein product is CASSPLSGQGGTGELFF.

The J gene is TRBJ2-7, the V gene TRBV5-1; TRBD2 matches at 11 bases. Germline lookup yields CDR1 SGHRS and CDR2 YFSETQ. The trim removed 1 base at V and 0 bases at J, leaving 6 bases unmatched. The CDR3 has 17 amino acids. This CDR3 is CASSLIAGGLSSYEQYF. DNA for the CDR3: TGCGCCAGCAGCTTGATAGCGGGGGGGTTGAGCTCCTACGAGCAGTACTTC.

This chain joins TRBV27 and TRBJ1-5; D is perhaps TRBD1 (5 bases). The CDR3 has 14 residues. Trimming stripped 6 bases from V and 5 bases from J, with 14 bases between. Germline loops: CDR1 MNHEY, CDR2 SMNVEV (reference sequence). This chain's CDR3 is CASSISRGDQPQHF. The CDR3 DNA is TGTGCCAGCAGCATTTCCCGGGGGGATCAGCCCCAGCATTTT.

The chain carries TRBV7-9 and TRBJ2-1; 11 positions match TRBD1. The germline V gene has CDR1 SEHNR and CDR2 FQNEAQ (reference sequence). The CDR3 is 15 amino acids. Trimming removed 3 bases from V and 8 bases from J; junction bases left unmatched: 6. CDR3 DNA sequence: TGTGCCAGCAGCTTCTATAGGGACAGGGGGTATGAGCAGTTCTTC. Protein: CASSFYRDRGYEQFF.

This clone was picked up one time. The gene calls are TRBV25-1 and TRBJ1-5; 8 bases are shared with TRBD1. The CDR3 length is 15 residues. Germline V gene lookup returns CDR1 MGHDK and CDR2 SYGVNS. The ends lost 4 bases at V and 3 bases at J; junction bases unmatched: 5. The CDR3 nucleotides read TGTGCCAGCAGTGGGCGACAGGGGAACAATCAGCCCCAGCATTTT. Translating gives CASSGRQGNNQPQHF.

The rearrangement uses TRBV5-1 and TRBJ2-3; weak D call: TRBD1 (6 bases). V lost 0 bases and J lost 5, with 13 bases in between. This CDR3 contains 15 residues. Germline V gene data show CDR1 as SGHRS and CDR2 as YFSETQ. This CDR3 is CASSLGGLTGDTQYF. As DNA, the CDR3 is TGCGCCAGCAGCTTGGGGGGCCTGACAGGAGATACGCAGTATTTT.

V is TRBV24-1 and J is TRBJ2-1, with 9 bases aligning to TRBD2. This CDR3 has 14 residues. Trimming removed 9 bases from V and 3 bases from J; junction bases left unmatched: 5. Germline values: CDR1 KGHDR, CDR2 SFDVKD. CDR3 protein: CATRRGGGYNEQFF. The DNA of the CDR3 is TGTGCCACCCGGCGGGGGGGTGGCTACAATGAGCAGTTCTTC.

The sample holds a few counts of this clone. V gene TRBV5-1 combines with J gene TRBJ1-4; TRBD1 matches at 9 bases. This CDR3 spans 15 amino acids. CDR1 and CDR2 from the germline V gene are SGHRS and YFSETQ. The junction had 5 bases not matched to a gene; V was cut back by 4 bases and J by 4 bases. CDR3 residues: CASSPRTGVNEKLFF. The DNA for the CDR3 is TGCGCCAGCAGCCCCCGGACAGGGGTTAATGAAAAACTGTTTTTT.

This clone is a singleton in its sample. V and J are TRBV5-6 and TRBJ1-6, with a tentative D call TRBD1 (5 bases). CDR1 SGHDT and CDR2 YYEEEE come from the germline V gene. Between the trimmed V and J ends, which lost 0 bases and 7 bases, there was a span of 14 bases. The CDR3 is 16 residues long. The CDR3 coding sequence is TGTGCCAGCAGCTTGGTTATCGGACACCTGAATTCACCCCTCCACTTT. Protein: CASSLVIGHLNSPLHF.

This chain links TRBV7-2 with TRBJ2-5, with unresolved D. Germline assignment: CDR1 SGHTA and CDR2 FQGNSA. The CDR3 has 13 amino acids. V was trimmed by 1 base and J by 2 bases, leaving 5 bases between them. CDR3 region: CASSLGSQETQYF. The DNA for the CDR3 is TGTGCCAGCAGCTTAGGGAGTCAAGAGACCCAGTACTTC.

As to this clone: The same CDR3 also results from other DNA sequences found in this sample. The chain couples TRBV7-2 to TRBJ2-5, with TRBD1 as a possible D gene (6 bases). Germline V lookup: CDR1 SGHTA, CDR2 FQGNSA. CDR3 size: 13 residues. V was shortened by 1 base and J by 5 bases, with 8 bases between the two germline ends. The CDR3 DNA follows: TGTGCCAGCAGCTTAGAGAGGGGGGAGACCCAGTACTTC. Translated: CASSLERGETQYF.